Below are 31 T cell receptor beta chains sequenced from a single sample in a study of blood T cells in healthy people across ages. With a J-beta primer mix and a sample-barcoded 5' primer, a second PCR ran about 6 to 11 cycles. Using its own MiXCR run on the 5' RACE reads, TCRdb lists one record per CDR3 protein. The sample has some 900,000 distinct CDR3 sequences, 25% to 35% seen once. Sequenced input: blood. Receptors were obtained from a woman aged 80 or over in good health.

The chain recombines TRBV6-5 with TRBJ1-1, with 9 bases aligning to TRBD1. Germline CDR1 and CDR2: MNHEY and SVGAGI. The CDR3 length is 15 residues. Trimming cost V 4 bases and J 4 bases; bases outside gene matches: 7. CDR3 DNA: TGTGCCAGCAGTTCGAACAGGGGGCAAGGCACTGAAGCTTTCTTT. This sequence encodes CASSSNRGQGTEAFF.

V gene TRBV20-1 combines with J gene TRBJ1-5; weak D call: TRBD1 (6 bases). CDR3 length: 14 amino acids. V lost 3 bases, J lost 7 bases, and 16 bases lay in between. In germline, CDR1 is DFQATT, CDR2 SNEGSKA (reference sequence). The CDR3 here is CSASSGRGQQPQHF. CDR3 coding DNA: TGCAGTGCTAGTTCGGGCAGGGGCCAACAGCCCCAGCATTTT.

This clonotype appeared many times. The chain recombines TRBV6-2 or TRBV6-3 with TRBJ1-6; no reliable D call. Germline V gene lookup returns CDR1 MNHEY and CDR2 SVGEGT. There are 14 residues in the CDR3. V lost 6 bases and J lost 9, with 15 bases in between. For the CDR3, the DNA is TGTGCCAGCAGCCTGGTAGCCGGTACTTCACCCCTCCACTTT. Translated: CASSLVAGTSPLHF.

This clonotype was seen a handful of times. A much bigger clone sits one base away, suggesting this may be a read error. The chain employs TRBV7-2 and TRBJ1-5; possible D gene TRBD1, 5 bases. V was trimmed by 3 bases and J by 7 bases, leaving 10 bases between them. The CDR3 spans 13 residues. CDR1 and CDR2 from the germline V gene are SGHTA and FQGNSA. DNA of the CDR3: TGTACCAGCAGCTTCGACACAGGCCAGCCCCAGCATTTT. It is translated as CTSSFDTGQPQHF.

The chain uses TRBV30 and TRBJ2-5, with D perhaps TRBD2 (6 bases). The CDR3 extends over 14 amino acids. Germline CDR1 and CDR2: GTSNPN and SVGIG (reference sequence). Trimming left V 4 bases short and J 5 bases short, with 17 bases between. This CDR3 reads CAWTDGGVSETQYF. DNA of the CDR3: TGTGCCTGGACGGACGGGGGTGTATCGGAGACCCAGTACTTC.

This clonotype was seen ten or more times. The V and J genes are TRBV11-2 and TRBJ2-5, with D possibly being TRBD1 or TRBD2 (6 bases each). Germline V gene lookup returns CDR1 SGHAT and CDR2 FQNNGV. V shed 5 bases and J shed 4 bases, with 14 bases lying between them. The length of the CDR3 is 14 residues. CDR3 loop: CASSTLQGGETQYF. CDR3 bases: TGTGCCAGCAGCACGTTACAGGGAGGAGAGACCCAGTACTTC.

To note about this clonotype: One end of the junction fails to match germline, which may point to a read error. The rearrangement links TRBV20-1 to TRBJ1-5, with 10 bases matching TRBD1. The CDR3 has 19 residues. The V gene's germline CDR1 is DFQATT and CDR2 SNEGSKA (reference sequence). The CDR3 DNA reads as TGCAGCGCTAGAGATCCTTTGACAGGGGGCATTACTGGCAATCAGCCCCAGCATTTT. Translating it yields CSARDPLTGGITGNQPQHF.

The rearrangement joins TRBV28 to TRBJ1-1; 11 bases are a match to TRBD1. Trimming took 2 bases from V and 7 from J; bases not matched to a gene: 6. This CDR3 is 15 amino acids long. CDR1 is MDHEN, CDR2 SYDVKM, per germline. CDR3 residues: CASSLGGQGAGEAFF. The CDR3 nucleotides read TGTGCCAGCAGTTTAGGCGGACAGGGGGCAGGTGAAGCTTTCTTT.

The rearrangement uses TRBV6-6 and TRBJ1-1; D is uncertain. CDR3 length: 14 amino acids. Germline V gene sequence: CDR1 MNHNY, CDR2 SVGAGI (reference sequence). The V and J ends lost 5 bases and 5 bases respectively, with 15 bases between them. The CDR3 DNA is TGTGCCAGCAGTGCCGGGTTCCAAGGGACTGAAGCTTTCTTT. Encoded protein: CASSAGFQGTEAFF.

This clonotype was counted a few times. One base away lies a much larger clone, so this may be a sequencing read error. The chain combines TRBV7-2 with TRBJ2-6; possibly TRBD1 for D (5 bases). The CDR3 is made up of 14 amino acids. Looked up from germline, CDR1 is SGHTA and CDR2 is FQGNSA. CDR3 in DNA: TGTGCCAGCACCCAGGTTTCTGGGGCCAACGTCCGGACTTTC. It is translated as CASTQVSGANVRTF.

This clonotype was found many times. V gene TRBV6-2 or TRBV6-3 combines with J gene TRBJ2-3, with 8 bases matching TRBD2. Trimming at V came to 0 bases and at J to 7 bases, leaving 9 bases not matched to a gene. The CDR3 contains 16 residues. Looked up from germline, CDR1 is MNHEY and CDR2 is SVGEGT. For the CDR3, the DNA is TGTGCCAGCAGTTACTCGTCCCGCGGGGGGCCACATACGCAGTATTTT. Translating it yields CASSYSSRGGPHTQYF.

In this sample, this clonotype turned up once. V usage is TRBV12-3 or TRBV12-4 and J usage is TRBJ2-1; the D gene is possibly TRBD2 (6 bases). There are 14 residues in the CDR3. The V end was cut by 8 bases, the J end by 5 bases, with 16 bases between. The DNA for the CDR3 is TGTGCCAGCGGCACGACGGGGGATAACAATGAGCAGTTCTTC. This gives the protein CASGTTGDNNEQFF.

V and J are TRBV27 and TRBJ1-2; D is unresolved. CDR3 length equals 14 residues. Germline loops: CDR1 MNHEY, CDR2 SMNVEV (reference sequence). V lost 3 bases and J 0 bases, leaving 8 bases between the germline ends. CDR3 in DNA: TGTGCCAGCAGTTTTAGCGGAGCTAACTATGGCTACACCTTC. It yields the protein CASSFSGANYGYTF.

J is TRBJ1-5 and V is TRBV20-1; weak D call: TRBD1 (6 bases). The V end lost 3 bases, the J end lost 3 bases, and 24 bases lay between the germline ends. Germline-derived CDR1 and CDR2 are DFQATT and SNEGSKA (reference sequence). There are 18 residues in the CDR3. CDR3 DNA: TGCAGTGCTAGTTACGCCCCCGGGGGCCCCTTCCCCAATCAGCCCCAGCATTTT. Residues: CSASYAPGGPFPNQPQHF.

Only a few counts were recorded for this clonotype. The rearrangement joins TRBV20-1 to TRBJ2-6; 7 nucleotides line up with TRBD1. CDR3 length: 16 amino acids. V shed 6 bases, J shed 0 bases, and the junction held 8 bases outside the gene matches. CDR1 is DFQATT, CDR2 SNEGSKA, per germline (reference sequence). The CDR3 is CSAPTGAPSGANVLTF. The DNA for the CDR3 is TGCAGTGCGCCAACAGGGGCGCCCTCTGGGGCCAACGTCCTGACTTTC.

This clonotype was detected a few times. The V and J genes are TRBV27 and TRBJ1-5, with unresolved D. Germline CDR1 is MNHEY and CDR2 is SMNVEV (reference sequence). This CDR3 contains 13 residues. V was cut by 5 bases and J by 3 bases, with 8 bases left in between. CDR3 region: CASSTSLNQPQHF. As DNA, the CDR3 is TGTGCCAGCAGTACTAGTCTCAATCAGCCCCAGCATTTT.

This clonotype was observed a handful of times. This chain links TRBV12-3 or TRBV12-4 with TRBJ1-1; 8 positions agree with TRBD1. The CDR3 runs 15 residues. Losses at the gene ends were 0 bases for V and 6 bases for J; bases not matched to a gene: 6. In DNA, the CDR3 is TGTGCCAGCAGTTTAGCCTCAGGGGGCAGTTCTGAAGCTTTCTTT. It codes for CASSLASGGSSEAFF.

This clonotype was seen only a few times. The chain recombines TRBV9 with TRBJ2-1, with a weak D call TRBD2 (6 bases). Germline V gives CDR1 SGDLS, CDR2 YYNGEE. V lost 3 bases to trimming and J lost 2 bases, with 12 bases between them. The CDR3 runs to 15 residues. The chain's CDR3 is CASSAGSGTYNEQFF. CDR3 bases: TGTGCCAGCAGCGCCGGGAGCGGCACCTACAATGAGCAGTTCTTC.

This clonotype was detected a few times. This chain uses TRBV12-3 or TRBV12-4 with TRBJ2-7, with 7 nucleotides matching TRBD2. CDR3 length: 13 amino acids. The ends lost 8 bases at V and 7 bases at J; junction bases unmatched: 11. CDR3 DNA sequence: TGTGCCAGCCATGGGGGGGGGGGTGAAGAGCAGTACTTC. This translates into CASHGGGGEEQYF.

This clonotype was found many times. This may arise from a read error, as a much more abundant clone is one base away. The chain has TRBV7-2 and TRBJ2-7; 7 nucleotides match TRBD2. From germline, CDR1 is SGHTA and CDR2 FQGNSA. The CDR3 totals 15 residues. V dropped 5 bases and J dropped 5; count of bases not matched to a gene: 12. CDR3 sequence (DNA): TGTGCCAGCAGCACCCAAGCGGGGCCGCGGGACGAGCAGTACTTC. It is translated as CASSTQAGPRDEQYF. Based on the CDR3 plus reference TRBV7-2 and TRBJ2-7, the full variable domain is GAGVSQSPSNKVTEKGKDVELRCDPISGHTALYWYRQSLGQGLEFLIYFQGNSAPDKSGLPSDRFSAERTGGSVSTLTIQRTQQEDSAVYLCASSTQAGPRDEQYFGPGTRLTVT.

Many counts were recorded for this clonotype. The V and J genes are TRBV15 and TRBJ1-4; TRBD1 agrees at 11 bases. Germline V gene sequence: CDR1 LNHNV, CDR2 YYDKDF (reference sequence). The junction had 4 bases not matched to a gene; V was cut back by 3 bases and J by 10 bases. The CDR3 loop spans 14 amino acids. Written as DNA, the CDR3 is TGTGCCACCAGCAGGGACAGGGGGCGCGGAAAACTGTTTTTT. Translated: CATSRDRGRGKLFF.

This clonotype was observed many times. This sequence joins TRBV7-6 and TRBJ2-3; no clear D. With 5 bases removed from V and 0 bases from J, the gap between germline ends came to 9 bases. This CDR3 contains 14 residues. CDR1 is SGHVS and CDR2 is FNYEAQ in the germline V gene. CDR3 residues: CASSLSFSTDTQYF. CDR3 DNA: TGTGCCAGCAGCCTGTCCTTTAGCACAGATACGCAGTATTTT.

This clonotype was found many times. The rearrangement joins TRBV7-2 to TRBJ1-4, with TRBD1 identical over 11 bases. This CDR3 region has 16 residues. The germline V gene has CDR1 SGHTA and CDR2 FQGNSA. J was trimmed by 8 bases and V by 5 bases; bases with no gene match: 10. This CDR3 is CASSKGQGGGNEKLFF. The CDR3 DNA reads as TGTGCCAGCAGCAAGGGACAGGGGGGAGGGAACGAAAAACTGTTTTTT.

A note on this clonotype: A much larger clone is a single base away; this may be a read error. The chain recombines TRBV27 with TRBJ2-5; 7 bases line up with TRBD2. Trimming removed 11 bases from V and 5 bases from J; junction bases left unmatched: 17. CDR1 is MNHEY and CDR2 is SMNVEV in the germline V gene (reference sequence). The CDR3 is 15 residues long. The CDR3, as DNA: TGTGCCGGCAAGAAAGGGCGACTAGCCGGTGAGACCCAGTACTTC. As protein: CAGKKGRLAGETQYF.

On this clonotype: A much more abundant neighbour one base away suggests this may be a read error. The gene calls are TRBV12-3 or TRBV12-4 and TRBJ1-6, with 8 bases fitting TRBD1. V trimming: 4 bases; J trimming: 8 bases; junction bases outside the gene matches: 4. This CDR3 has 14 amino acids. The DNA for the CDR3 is TGTGCCAGCAGTTGCGCCAGGGGGCATTCACCCCTCCACTTT. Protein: CASSCARGHSPLHF.

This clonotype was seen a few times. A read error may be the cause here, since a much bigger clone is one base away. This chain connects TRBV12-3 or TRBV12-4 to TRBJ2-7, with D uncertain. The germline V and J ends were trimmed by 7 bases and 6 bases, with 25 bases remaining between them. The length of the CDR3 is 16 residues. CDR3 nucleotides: TGTGCCAGCACCCCGATGCAGGCGGACCTCTGCCGCGAGCAGTACTTC. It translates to CASTPMQADLCREQYF.

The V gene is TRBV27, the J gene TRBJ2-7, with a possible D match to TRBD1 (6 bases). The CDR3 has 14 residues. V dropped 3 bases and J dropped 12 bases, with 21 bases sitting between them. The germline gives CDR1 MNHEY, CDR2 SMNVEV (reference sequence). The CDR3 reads CASSFHPDRTRPYF. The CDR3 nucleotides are TGTGCCAGCAGTTTTCACCCTGACAGGACGAGGCCGTACTTC.

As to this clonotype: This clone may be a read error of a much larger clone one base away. The CDR3 DNA follows: TGTGCCAGCAGTTACTCGCGTCCTAGCGGGGGGGCAGGAGAGACCCAGTACTTC. This codes for CASSYSRPSGGAGETQYF. V is TRBV6-5 and J is TRBJ2-5, with 12 bases identical to TRBD2. CDR3 length: 18 amino acids. The junction had 9 bases not matched to a gene; V was cut back by 0 bases and J by 4 bases. Germline CDR1 MNHEY, CDR2 SVGAGI.

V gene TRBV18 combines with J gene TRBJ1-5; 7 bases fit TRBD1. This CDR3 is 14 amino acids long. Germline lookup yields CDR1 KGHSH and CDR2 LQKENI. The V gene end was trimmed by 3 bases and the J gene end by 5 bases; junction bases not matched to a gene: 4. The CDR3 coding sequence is TGTGCCAGCTCACCGGACAGGACCTATCAGCCCCAGCATTTT. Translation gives CASSPDRTYQPQHF.

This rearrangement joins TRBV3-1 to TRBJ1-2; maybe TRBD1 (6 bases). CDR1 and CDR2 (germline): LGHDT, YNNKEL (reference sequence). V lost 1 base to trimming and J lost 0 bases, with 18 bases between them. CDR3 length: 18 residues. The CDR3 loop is CASSQGGGYDTSNYGYTF. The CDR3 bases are TGTGCCAGCAGCCAAGGAGGGGGGTACGATACATCTAACTATGGCTACACCTTC.

The CDR3 reads CASRNRGMDTF. The CDR3 DNA sequence: TGTGCCAGCAGAAACAGGGGCATGGACACCTTC. The V gene is TRBV28, the J gene TRBJ1-2, with 7 bases lining up with TRBD1. The CDR3 consists of 11 residues. Trimming at V came to 6 bases and at J to 12 bases, leaving 7 bases not matched to a gene. CDR1 and CDR2 (germline): MDHEN, SYDVKM.